These 2 T cell receptor beta chains were sequenced from one sample in a study of early T cells in non-severe SARS-CoV-2 infection. MiXCR, applied by TCRdb to the 5' RACE reads, yields one record per CDR3 protein. The table records roughly 64,000 distinct CDR3 sequences, around 13% of them present only once. Sequenced input: whole blood. The receptors shown here come from an adult who was a healthcare worker with PCR-confirmed SARS-CoV-2 infection or an uninfected control (not recorded which).

This clonotype showed up just a few times. The V call is TRBV2, the J call TRBJ1-2; D perhaps matches TRBD1 (5 bases). In germline, CDR1 is SNHLY, CDR2 FYNNEI. The CDR3 is 16 amino acids. Between the trimmed V and J ends, which lost 0 bases and 2 bases, there was a span of 13 bases. The CDR3 sequence is CASSEADKGANYGYTF. The CDR3 bases are TGTGCCAGCAGTGAAGCGGACAAGGGAGCCAACTATGGCTACACCTTC. The variable domain in full, with the rest retrieved from reference TRBV2 and TRBJ1-2, is EPEVTQTPSHQVTQMGQEVILRCVPISNHLYFYWYRQILGQKVEFLVSFYNNEISEKSEIFDDQFSVERPDGSNFTLKIRSTKLEDSAMYFCASSEADKGANYGYTFGSGTRLTVV.

This clonotype occurred a few times. This chain joins TRBV7-9 and TRBJ1-2, with D hard to call. V lost 5 bases to trimming and J lost 4 bases, with 11 bases between them. This CDR3 has 13 amino acids. Germline V CDR1 and CDR2: SEHNR, FQNEAQ (reference sequence). CDR3 coding DNA: TGTGCCAGCAGCCCCTCGAGCTTCTATGGCTACACCTTC. As protein: CASSPSSFYGYTF.